These 7 T cell receptor beta chains originate from one sample sequenced in a study of tumor and adjacent non-tumor tissue in lung cancer. RNA was extracted from bulk tissue without any cell sorting. Distant lung tissue was collected more than 3 cm away from the tumor edge. Three rounds of nested PCR, following a modified ARM-PCR protocol, produced the TCRbeta library. TCRdb processed the multiplex PCR reads anew with MiXCR; each CDR3 protein has one entry. This sample has roughly 82,000 distinct CDR3 sequences; around 76% occur once, and the top ten carry around a fifth. The specimen was distant non-tumor lung tissue. These TCRs come from a woman between 50 and 59 years old with non-small cell lung cancer.

Concerning this clonotype itself: This sequence may be a read error, since a much larger clone differs from it by one base. The final CDR3 position lacks the conserved phenylalanine or tryptophan, pointing to a likely read error. The chain joins TRBV29-1 to TRBJ2-7; a weak D match, TRBD2 (5 bases). Germline V gene data show CDR1 as SQVTM and CDR2 as ANQGSEA. The CDR3 has 12 residues. V was cut by 6 bases and J by 6 bases, with 15 bases left in between. CDR3 in DNA: TGCAGCGTAAAACGGGAAACGAGCGAGCAGTACATC. Translation: CSVKRETSEQYI.

With regard to this clonotype: Just one base apart from a much larger clone, this may be a read error. V is TRBV12-3 or TRBV12-4 and J is TRBJ1-5; D not resolved. The CDR3 contains 12 residues. V was pared by 5 bases and J by 3 bases, with 5 bases between. CDR3 nucleotides: TGTGCCAGCAGTATCGTCAATCAGCCCCAGCATTTT. Protein product: CASSIVNQPQHF.

Points on this clonotype: The junction shows a germline mismatch at one end, possibly a read error. The chain joins TRBV6-6 to TRBJ2-5, with D tentatively TRBD1 (6 bases). Looked up from germline, CDR1 is MNHNY and CDR2 is SVGAGI (reference sequence). The CDR3 consists of 16 residues. DNA of the CDR3: TGTGTCAGCAGTTACCCACCGGGACAAGATCATGAGACCCAGTACTTC. Protein product: CVSSYPPGQDHETQYF.

Only one count was recorded for this clonotype. The junction does not match germline at one end; this may be a read error. The CDR3 region is CASTNSTSSSGANVLIF. The CDR3 DNA sequence: TGCGCCAGCACTAATAGCACTAGTAGCTCTGGGGCCAACGTCCTGATTTTC. The rearrangement uses TRBV6-5 and TRBJ2-6; D is possibly TRBD1 or TRBD2 (5 bases each). CDR1 and CDR2 from the germline V gene are MNHEY and SVGAGI. This CDR3 region has 17 residues.

About this clonotype itself: The junction departs from the called germline gene at one end, perhaps through a read error. The rearrangement uses TRBV12-3 or TRBV12-4 and TRBJ2-7, with TRBD1 matching over 11 bases. This CDR3 is 15 amino acids long. The CDR3: CANSTRTGGRYEQYF. The CDR3 DNA reads as TGTGCAAACAGTACCCGGACAGGGGGCCGGTACGAGCAATACTTC.

Notes on this clonotype: Germline and junction disagree at one end, which may indicate a read error. The CDR3 loop is CASSDLTRQNTEAFF. CDR3 bases: TGTGCCAGCAGCGACCTAACGAGACAGAACACCGAAGCTTTCTTT. The chain employs TRBV6-5 and TRBJ1-1; perhaps TRBD1 as D (5 bases). The germline V gene has CDR1 MNHEY and CDR2 SVGAGI. The length of the CDR3 is 15 residues.

CDR3 sequence reads: CASSLLGHRDEQFF. The CDR3 region has the DNA TGTGCCAGCAGCTTATTGGGGCATAGGGATGAGCAGTTCTTC. The chain links TRBV11-1 to TRBJ2-1, with a tentative D call TRBD1 (5 bases). The V end lost 2 bases, the J end lost 8 bases, and 13 bases lay between the germline ends. The CDR3 consists of 14 residues. Germline V CDR1 and CDR2: SGHAT, FQDESV (reference sequence). The variable domain in full, with the rest retrieved from reference TRBV11-1 and TRBJ2-1, is EAEVAQSPRYKITEKSQAVAFWCDPISGHATLYWYRQILGQGPELLVQFQDESVVDDSQLPKDRFSAERLKGVDSTLKIQPAELGDSAMYLCASSLLGHRDEQFFGPGTRLTVL.